Listed here are 8 T cell receptor beta chains from one sample, sequenced in a study of shared T cell receptors in the human thymus. Measured with immunoSEQ multiplex PCR; TCRdb has only the in-frame clones, and not every one. The table shows 630,000 or so clones, with around 87% occurring only once. The same sample was also used in a study of human thymus T cells.

Material: thymocytes. Receptors originate from a boy under two years old with a congenital heart defect.

The chain employs TRBV15 and TRBJ1-4; possible D gene TRBD1, 5 bases. Germline V CDR1 and CDR2: LNHNV, YYDKDF (reference sequence). V shed 5 bases and J shed 0 bases, with 13 bases lying between them. The CDR3 contains 16 residues. The CDR3, as DNA: TGTGCCACCAGCGTCCGAACAGGTGCAACTAATGAAAAACTGTTTTTT. This sequence encodes CATSVRTGATNEKLFF.

The genes are TRBV5-4 and TRBJ1-2; D not certain. V lost 4 bases, J lost 4 bases, and 14 bases lay in between. This CDR3 region has 14 residues. CDR1 and CDR2 from the germline V gene are SGHNT and YYREEE (reference sequence). For the CDR3, the DNA is TGTGCCAGCAGCATCCGGAAGACTAGCTATGGCTACACCTTC. Translating gives CASSIRKTSYGYTF.

V gene TRBV5-8 combines with J gene TRBJ2-3; D possibly corresponds to TRBD1 (5 bases). Germline-derived CDR1 and CDR2 are SGHTS and YDEGEE. The germline V and J ends were trimmed by 4 bases and 4 bases, with 16 bases remaining between them. The CDR3 is made up of 15 amino acids. For the CDR3, the DNA is TGTGCCAGCAGCAACCCGACAGAGTGGGCAGATACGCAGTATTTT. It specifies CASSNPTEWADTQYF.

The chain has TRBV18 and TRBJ2-3; D is possibly TRBD1 (5 bases). The V and J ends lost 5 bases and 2 bases respectively, with 14 bases between them. CDR1 is KGHSH, CDR2 LQKENI, per germline. This CDR3 spans 15 amino acids. The CDR3 region has the DNA TGTGCCAGCTCATTCTCCAGGGTGGACACAGATACGCAGTATTTT. Translation: CASSFSRVDTDTQYF.

This clone was detected once. This rearrangement joins TRBV6-1 to TRBJ1-6; a possible D gene is TRBD1 (5 bases). CDR1 MNHNS and CDR2 SASEGT come from the germline V gene. The CDR3 runs 18 residues. Between the trimmed V and J ends, which lost 1 base and 0 bases, there was a span of 13 bases. CDR3 sequence (DNA): TGTGCCAGCAGTGAAGTGAAGGACACACACTCCTATAATTCACCCCTCCACTTT. Its protein is CASSEVKDTHSYNSPLHF.

This clone was observed once. The rearrangement links TRBV6-1 to TRBJ1-2; 9 bases match TRBD1. The CDR3 has 12 amino acids. V dropped 10 bases and J dropped 2; count of bases not matched to a gene: 2. The germline V gene encodes CDR1 MNHNS and CDR2 SASEGT. CDR3 coding DNA: TGTGCCACTGGGACAGGGAACTATGGCTACACCTTC. Translated: CATGTGNYGYTF.

This clone was counted once. V and J are TRBV5-6 and TRBJ2-7; 8 nucleotides match TRBD1. With 0 bases clipped from V and 3 bases from J, the junction kept 8 bases outside the gene matches. Germline V lookup: CDR1 SGHDT, CDR2 YYEEEE. This CDR3 has 16 amino acids. The chain's CDR3 is CASSLAHGQGDYEQYF. The CDR3 coding sequence is TGTGCCAGCAGCTTGGCCCACGGACAGGGAGACTACGAGCAGTACTTC.

The chain links TRBV5-4 to TRBJ1-3; 9 bases are shared with TRBD1. The CDR3 sequence is 16 residues long. The germline V gene encodes CDR1 SGHNT and CDR2 YYREEE (reference sequence). Unmatched junction bases numbered 7, after V lost 3 bases and J lost 3 bases. The CDR3 DNA sequence: TGTGCCAGCAGCTCCACCTTGACAGGGGGTGGAAACACCATATATTTT. It specifies CASSSTLTGGGNTIYF.